The subject of this entry is one T cell receptor beta chain. Its antigen is unidentified. This entry is derived from a study of naive and memory T cell subsets. General study findings and limits: Over 95% of naive TCR sequences appeared only once after error correction, unlike memory subsets. A clonotype means one alpha or beta sequence, not an alpha/beta pair.

Two oligonucleotides, mixed equimolar, formed the beta constant-region primer covering TRBC1 and TRBC2. Ligated cDNA was amplified by four rounds of PCR with nested alpha and beta constant-region primers and SP2. TCRdb processed the UMI-ligation and nested PCR reads anew with MiXCR; each CDR3 protein has one entry. The data contain over 100,000 distinct CDR3 sequences, 35% to 40% of them singletons. V lost 4 bases to trimming and J lost 10 bases; unmatched junction nucleotides: 8. The CDR3 extends over 13 amino acids. CDR1 and CDR2 from the germline V gene are SGHTA and FQGNSA. The sequenced sample consisted of central memory CD4+ T cells from blood. This TCR derives from a human donor in good health. The chain carries TRBV7-2 and TRBJ2-5; TRBD2 matches 8 bases. The CDR3 sequence: CASSYGRGGNQYF. The DNA for the CDR3 is TGTGCCAGCAGCTACGGGAGGGGCGGGAACCAGTACTTC. Based on the CDR3 plus reference TRBV7-2 and TRBJ2-5, the full variable domain is GAGVSQSPSNKVTEKGKDVELRCDPISGHTALYWYRQSLGQGLEFLIYFQGNSAPDKSGLPSDRFSAERTGGSVSTLTIQRTQQEDSAVYLCASSYGRGGNQYFGPGTRLLVL.